Below, one T cell receptor (beta chain) is given with its context. This specimen comes from a study of blood T cell repertoires in COVID-19. Only in-frame clones appear in the TCRdb table, and some are missing; sequencing was by immunoSEQ multiplex PCR. The table lists 200,000 to 250,000 clones, about 86% of them singletons. J lost 4 bases, V lost 8 bases, and 12 bases had no gene match. Germline CDR1 reads GTSNPN; CDR2 reads SVGIG (reference sequence). CDR3 size: 15 residues. The chain employs TRBV30 and TRBJ2-1; TRBD1 aligns across 9 bases. The receptor's source is a man in his 60s with acute or convalescent COVID-19. The specimen sequenced was peripheral blood. The CDR3 nucleotides read TGTGCCCTTAGGGTGTGGGGACAGGGTTACAATGAGCAGTTCTTC. Protein: CALRVWGQGYNEQFF.